This paragraph reports one TCR beta chain. What it binds is not known. Unique molecular identifiers were used in preparing the TCRbeta library. TCRdb analysed the PCR reads with MiXCR anew, one entry per CDR3 protein. The table has around 580,000 distinct CDR3 sequences, 25% to 30% seen once. The CDR3 is made up of 16 amino acids. Germline V gene sequence: CDR1 SGHRS, CDR2 YFSETQ. V lost 1 base and J lost 4, with 15 bases in between. The data are from a study of T-cell reconstitution after alpha-beta-depleted transplantation in children. Whole-study results and caveats: In patients about two months after transplant, alpha-beta T cells reportedly arose from several hundred expanded graft clones. There were some patients whose high TCRbeta diversity at day 60 came from surviving recipient T cells and thymic progenitors. The authors attributed T-cell counts and diversity one year after transplant mostly to newly produced T cells.

Sequencing used PBMCs, obtained before TCRalphabeta/CD19-depleted stem cell transplant. This receptor was identified in a boy less than two years old with Wiskott-Aldrich syndrome, due to receive a stem cell transplant. The V and J genes are TRBV5-1 and TRBJ2-1, with D possibly TRBD2 on 6 matching bases. CDR3 in DNA: TGCGCCAGCAGCTTGAATGCGGCGGGATCATACAATGAGCAGTTCTTC. Translating it yields CASSLNAAGSYNEQFF. Full variable domain (remainder filled in from reference TRBV5-1 and TRBJ2-1): KAGVTQTPRYLIKTRGQQVTLSCSPISGHRSVSWYQQTPGQGLQFLFEYFSETQRNKGNFPGRFSGRQFSNSRSEMNVSTLELGDSALYLCASSLNAAGSYNEQFFGPGTRLTVL.